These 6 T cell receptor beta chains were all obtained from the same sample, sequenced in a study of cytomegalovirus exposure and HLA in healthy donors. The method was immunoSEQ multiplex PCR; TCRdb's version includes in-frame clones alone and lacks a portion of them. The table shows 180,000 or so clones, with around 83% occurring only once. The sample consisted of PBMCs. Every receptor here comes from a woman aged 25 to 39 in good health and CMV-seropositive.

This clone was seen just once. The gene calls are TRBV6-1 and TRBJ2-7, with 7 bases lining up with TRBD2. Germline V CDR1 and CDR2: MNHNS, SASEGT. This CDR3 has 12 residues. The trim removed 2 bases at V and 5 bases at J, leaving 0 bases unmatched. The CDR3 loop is CASSESGNEQYF. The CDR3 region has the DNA TGTGCCAGCAGTGAAAGCGGGAACGAGCAGTACTTC.

CDR3 sequence (DNA): TGTGCCAGCAGCCCCGAGGGGGCATTCTATGGCTACACCTTC. This codes for CASSPEGAFYGYTF. The V and J genes are TRBV5-5 and TRBJ1-2, with 7 positions matching TRBD1. Unmatched junction bases numbered 7, after V lost 4 bases and J lost 4 bases. The CDR3 loop spans 14 amino acids. CDR1 is SGHKS, CDR2 YYEKEE, per germline (reference sequence).

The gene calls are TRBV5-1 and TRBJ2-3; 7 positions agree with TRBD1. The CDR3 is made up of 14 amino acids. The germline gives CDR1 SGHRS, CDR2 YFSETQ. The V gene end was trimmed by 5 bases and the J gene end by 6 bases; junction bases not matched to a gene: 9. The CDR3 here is CASSYPVTGDTQYF. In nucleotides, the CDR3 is TGCGCCAGCAGTTACCCCGTGACAGGGGATACGCAGTATTTT. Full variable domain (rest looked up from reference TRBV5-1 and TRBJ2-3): KAGVTQTPRYLIKTRGQQVTLSCSPISGHRSVSWYQQTPGQGLQFLFEYFSETQRNKGNFPGRFSGRQFSNSRSEMNVSTLELGDSALYLCASSYPVTGDTQYFGPGTRLTVL.

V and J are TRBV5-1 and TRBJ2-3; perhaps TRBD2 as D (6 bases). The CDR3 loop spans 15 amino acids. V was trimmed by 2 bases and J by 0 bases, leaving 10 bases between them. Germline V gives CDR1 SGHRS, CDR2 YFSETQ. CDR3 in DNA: TGCGCCAGCAGCTTTGGAGGGACTAGCACAGATACGCAGTATTTT. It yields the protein CASSFGGTSTDTQYF.

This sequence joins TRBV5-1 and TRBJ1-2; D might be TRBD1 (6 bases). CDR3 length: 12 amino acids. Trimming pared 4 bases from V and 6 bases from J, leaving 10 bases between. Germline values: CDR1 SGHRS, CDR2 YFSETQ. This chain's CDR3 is CASSQGHDGYTF. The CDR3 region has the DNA TGCGCCAGCAGCCAGGGACATGATGGCTACACCTTC.

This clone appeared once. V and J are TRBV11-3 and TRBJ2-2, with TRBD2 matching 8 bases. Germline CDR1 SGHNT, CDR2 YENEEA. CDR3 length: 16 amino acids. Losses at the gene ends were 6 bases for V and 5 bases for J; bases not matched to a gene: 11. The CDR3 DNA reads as TGTGCCAGCAGACGGGGCAGCGGGAGAGAAACCGGGGAGCTGTTTTTT. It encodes CASRRGSGRETGELFF.